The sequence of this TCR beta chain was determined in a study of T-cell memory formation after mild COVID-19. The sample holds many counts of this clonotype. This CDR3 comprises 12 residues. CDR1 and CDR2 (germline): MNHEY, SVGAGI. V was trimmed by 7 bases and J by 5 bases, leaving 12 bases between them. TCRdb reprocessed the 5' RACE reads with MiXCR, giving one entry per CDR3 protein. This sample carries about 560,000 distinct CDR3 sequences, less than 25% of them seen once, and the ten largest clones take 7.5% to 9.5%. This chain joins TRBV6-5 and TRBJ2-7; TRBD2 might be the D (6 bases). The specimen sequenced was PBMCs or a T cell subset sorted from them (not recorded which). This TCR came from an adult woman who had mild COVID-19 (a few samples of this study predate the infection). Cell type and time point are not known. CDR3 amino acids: CASKAGGDEQYF. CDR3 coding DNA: TGTGCCAGCAAAGCGGGTGGGGACGAGCAGTACTTC.